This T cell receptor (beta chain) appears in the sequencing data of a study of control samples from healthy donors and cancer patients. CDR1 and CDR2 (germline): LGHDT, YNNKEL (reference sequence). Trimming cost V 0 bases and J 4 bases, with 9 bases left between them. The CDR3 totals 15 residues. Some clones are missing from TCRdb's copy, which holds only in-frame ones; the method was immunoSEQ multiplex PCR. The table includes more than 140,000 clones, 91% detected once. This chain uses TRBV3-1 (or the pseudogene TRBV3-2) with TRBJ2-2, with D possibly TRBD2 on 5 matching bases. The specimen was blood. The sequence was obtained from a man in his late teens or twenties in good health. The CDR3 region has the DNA TGTGCCAGCAGCCAAGATTACGAGGGCACCGGGGAGCTGTTTTTT. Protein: CASSQDYEGTGELFF.